These 8 T cell receptor beta chains were all obtained from the same sample, sequenced in a study of cytomegalovirus exposure and HLA in healthy donors. Primers for the PCR totalled 60 Vbeta and 13 Jbeta. This table comes from immunoSEQ multiplex PCR, and its TCRdb copy is limited to in-frame clones, with some not included. Of 130,000 or so clones in the sample, around 80% are singletons; the top ten hold roughly 1.5%. Specimen: PBMCs. Receptor source: a woman aged 18 to 35 in good health and CMV-seronegative.

Here the CDR3 reads CASSLGVGQDTGELFF. The CDR3 DNA reads as TGTGCCAGCAGCTTAGGGGTGGGGCAGGACACCGGGGAGCTGTTTTTT. The gene calls are TRBV7-9 and TRBJ2-2, with D perhaps matching TRBD1 (5 bases). Deletions cut 1 base from V and 3 bases from J, with 12 bases between. Germline values: CDR1 SEHNR, CDR2 FQNEAQ (reference sequence). CDR3 length equals 16 residues.

V is TRBV5-5 and J is TRBJ2-2; possibly TRBD1 for D (6 bases). V lost 1 base and J 4 bases, leaving 11 bases between the germline ends. The germline V gene has CDR1 SGHKS and CDR2 YYEKEE (reference sequence). The CDR3 covers 15 residues. CDR3 residues: CASSLFGTPTGELFF. The CDR3, as DNA: TGTGCCAGCAGCTTGTTCGGGACACCCACCGGGGAGCTGTTTTTT.

The J gene is TRBJ2-5, the V gene TRBV18; a weak D match, TRBD2 (6 bases). The DNA matches TRBJ2-7 better at its end, which makes the J call doubtful. Germline CDR1 KGHSH, CDR2 LQKENI. CDR3 size: 14 residues. The CDR3 nucleotides are TGTGCCAGCTCACGCCCGGGACTTTCCTACGAGCAGTACTTC. This gives the protein CASSRPGLSYEQYF.

The rearrangement links TRBV19 to TRBJ2-5, with 13 bases matching TRBD2. Trimming removed 5 bases from V and 2 bases from J; junction bases left unmatched: 11. Germline V gene data show CDR1 as LNHDA and CDR2 as SQIVND (reference sequence). This CDR3 is 18 amino acids long. The CDR3 protein is CASSGTGTSGIIQETQYF. CDR3 sequence (DNA): TGTGCCAGTAGTGGGACCGGGACTAGCGGGATCATTCAAGAGACCCAGTACTTC.

This clone was seen a single time. V gene TRBV27 combines with J gene TRBJ2-7; D is unclear. Per germline, CDR1 MNHEY and CDR2 SMNVEV (reference sequence). V lost 1 base and J lost 2, with 15 bases in between. There are 16 residues in the CDR3. The CDR3 sequence is CASSLFKRTYPYEQYF. As DNA, the CDR3 is TGTGCCAGCAGTTTATTTAAGCGAACCTACCCCTACGAGCAGTACTTC.

The chain joins TRBV19 to TRBJ2-7; a weak D match, TRBD2 (5 bases). From germline, CDR1 is LNHDA and CDR2 SQIVND (reference sequence). This CDR3 comprises 15 residues. Trimming left V 1 base short and J 2 bases short, with 12 bases between. The CDR3 DNA is TGTGCCAGTAGTATAGGAGTAGCGCCAACCTACGAGCAGTACTTC. This translates into CASSIGVAPTYEQYF.

The gene calls are TRBV25-1 and TRBJ2-3; TRBD2 aligns across 8 bases. J lost 1 base, V lost 4 bases, and 4 bases had no gene match. This CDR3 has 15 amino acids. CDR1 is MGHDK and CDR2 is SYGVNS in the germline V gene. CDR3: CASSGTSGCTDTQYF. CDR3 DNA: TGTGCCAGCAGTGGAACTAGCGGATGCACAGATACGCAGTATTTT.

This CDR3 reads CASSSLPGANTGNTIYF. The CDR3 nucleotides read TGTGCCAGCTCATCCTTACCAGGGGCCAATACTGGAAACACCATATATTTT. J is TRBJ1-3 and V is TRBV18, with a tentative D call TRBD1 (6 bases). Between the trimmed V and J ends, which lost 5 bases and 2 bases, there was a span of 19 bases. CDR3 length equals 17 residues. Per the germline V gene, CDR1 is KGHSH and CDR2 is LQKENI.